Below, one T cell receptor (beta chain) is given with its context. The data are from a study of T cells after yellow fever vaccination. The CDR3 length is 14 residues. Germline CDR1 reads SGHVS; CDR2 reads FNYEAQ. Trimming shortened V by 0 bases and J by 2 bases, and 7 bases separated the two germline ends. MiXCR was run by TCRdb on the 5' RACE reads, yielding one entry per CDR3 protein. The sample has 250,000 to 300,000 distinct CDR3 sequences, roughly 5.2% seen once; the top ten hold roughly 3.5%. The sequence was collected from a man younger than 35 who received the YFV17D yellow fever vaccine. The chain combines TRBV7-6 with TRBJ1-1; D gene uncertain. The sequencing used CD4+ T cells sorted from PBMCs, collected on the day of the yellow fever booster vaccination. CDR3 DNA sequence: TGTGCCAGCAGCTTAGCGGCATCAAACACTGAAGCTTTCTTT. It encodes CASSLAASNTEAFF.